A selection of T cell receptor beta chains follows, all from one sample in a study of identical twins. TCRdb analysed the 5' RACE reads with MiXCR anew, one entry per CDR3 protein. The sample lists under 900,000 distinct CDR3 sequences, about 12% occurring once. These data also featured in a second study, about yellow fever vaccine responses in identical twins.

Sequencing used PBMCs. These receptors came from a woman under 30 in good health. Each CDR3 is given with its conserved first and last residue. The order of the fields is clone size, J gene, D gene, V gene, CDR3 DNA, CDR3 protein. A D gene is named only where the DNA matches it firmly. Expanded clones are given a class, and other clones once, few, many or no size at all.

NA,TRBJ1-1,NA,TRBV10-2,TGCGCCAGCAAGGGGGTAGCAGGGGAGGTCACTGAAGCTTTCTTT,CASKGVAGEVTEAFF
many,TRBJ2-7,NA,TRBV24-1,TGTGCCACCAGTGATGCGCGGGACAAGCACTACGAGCAGTACTTC,CATSDARDKHYEQYF
NA,TRBJ2-7,NA,TRBV5-1,TGCGCCAGCAGCTTGGCCGTAAAGGGGCTAGCCCTTAACTACGAGCAGTACTTC,CASSLAVKGLALNYEQYF
NA,TRBJ1-2,TRBD1,TRBV13,TGTGCCAGCAGCTCAGCCAATGGACAGGTTTATGGCTACACCTTC,CASSSANGQVYGYTF
few,TRBJ2-5,NA,TRBV4-2,TGTGCCAGCAGCCAAAACGTGGGAGATCTCGGAGAGACCCAGTACTTC,CASSQNVGDLGETQYF
few,TRBJ1-1,TRBD1,TRBV6-1,TGTGCCAGCAGCCAACAGGGGTTAATCACTGAAGCTTTCTTT,CASSQQGLITEAFF
NA,TRBJ2-1,NA,TRBV28,TGTGCCAGCAGTTTGGTGCAGGTGGGGTATGAGCAGTTCTTC,CASSLVQVGYEQFF
NA,TRBJ2-7,NA,TRBV20-1,TGCAGTGCTACCGGGACAAGATCCTACGAGCAGTACTTC,CSATGTRSYEQYF
NA,TRBJ1-1,TRBD1,TRBV2,TGTGCCAGTCAGACAGGGATCTTTATGAACACTGAAGCTTTCTTT,CASQTGIFMNTEAFF
few,TRBJ2-1,NA,TRBV9,TGTGCCAGCAGCCACAGTCCCTCAAATGAGCAGTTCTTC,CASSHSPSNEQFF
NA,TRBJ2-7,TRBD2,TRBV5-1,TGCGCCAGCACCCTTGGGGCGGGAGGGTCCTACGAGCAGTACTTC,CASTLGAGGSYEQYF
few,TRBJ2-7,TRBD1,TRBV18,TGTGCCAGCTCAACACAAACCAGGGGGCCGGGGGACGAGCAGTACTTC,CASSTQTRGPGDEQYF
NA,TRBJ1-1,NA,TRBV28,TGTGCCAGCAGTTTATCGGGGACACCCAGCACTGAAGCTTTCTTT,CASSLSGTPSTEAFF
many,TRBJ2-7,NA,TRBV7-9,TGTGCCAGCAGCTCCAGCTCCTACGAGCAGTACTTC,CASSSSSYEQYF
few,TRBJ2-1,TRBD2,TRBV7-9,TGTGCCAGCAGCCTCATAGCGGGAAAAATCAATGAGCAGTTCTTC,CASSLIAGKINEQFF
many,TRBJ2-3,TRBD2,TRBV7-9,TGTGCCAGCAGCCTAGCGGGTAGCACAGATACGCAGTATTTT,CASSLAGSTDTQYF
few,TRBJ1-6,NA,TRBV5-1,TGCGCCAGCAGCTTGGGTCAACTAGGGGATTCACCCCTCCACTTT,CASSLGQLGDSPLHF
few,TRBJ2-3,NA,TRBV7-2,TGTGCCAGCAGCTCCAGGGGCCTAGCGAGCACAGATACGCAGTATTTT,CASSSRGLASTDTQYF
NA,TRBJ2-5,TRBD1,TRBV7-6,TGTGCCAGCAGCGTACAGGGGCCAGGGACCCAGTACTTC,CASSVQGPGTQYF
NA,TRBJ1-2,TRBD1,TRBV20-1,TGCAGTGCGCCGACAGGGCTTGGCTACACCTTC,CSAPTGLGYTF
many,TRBJ2-1,NA,TRBV27,TGTGCCAGCAGTACAGGGTCTTACTACAATGAGCAGTTCTTC,CASSTGSYYNEQFF
many,TRBJ2-1,NA,TRBV12-3/TRBV12-4,TGTGCCAGCGGGCGGGGTCTACAGTTCTTC,CASGRGLQFF
many,TRBJ2-5,TRBD1,TRBV12-3/TRBV12-4,TGTGCCAGCAGTGGGGGACAGGGCTGGGAGACCCAGTACTTC,CASSGGQGWETQYF
NA,TRBJ2-3,NA,TRBV4-1,TGCGCCAGCAGCCAAGTTCCGGGCGGGGGCACAGATACGCAGTATTTT,CASSQVPGGGTDTQYF
few,TRBJ1-1,TRBD1,TRBV5-1,TGCGCCAGCAGCGTGGGACAGGGGTTGACTGAAGCTTTCTTT,CASSVGQGLTEAFF
NA,TRBJ2-2,NA,TRBV7-9,TGTGCCAGCAGTCCCGGAGGGGGCAGGACCGGGGAGCTGTTTTTT,CASSPGGGRTGELFF
NA,TRBJ2-1,NA,TRBV11-1,TGTGCCAGCAGCTTAGTTTATGGTTTAGCGGAACACTACAATGAGCAGTTCTTC,CASSLVYGLAEHYNEQFF
few,TRBJ1-3,NA,TRBV4-1,TGCGCCAGCAGCCAGCCAGCGAGAGCAGATACTGGAAACACCATATATTTT,CASSQPARADTGNTIYF
many,TRBJ2-1,TRBD2,TRBV6-4,TGTGCCAGCAGTGAAGCGGGAGGCGGGAACAATGAGCAGTTCTTC,CASSEAGGGNNEQFF
few,TRBJ2-2,NA,TRBV29-1,TGCAGCGTTGACAGGGACACCGGGGAGCTGTTTTTT,CSVDRDTGELFF
once,TRBJ2-3,TRBD1,TRBV6-2/TRBV6-3,TGTGCCAGCAGTCGACAGGGGCGCCCAGATACGCAGTATTTT,CASSRQGRPDTQYF
NA,TRBJ2-1,TRBD2,TRBV20-1,TGCAGTGCTAGAGACCCCCTAGCGGGGGTCTACAATGAGCAGTTCTTC,CSARDPLAGVYNEQFF
few,TRBJ2-1,TRBD2,TRBV20-1,TGCGGGACTACGAAAGACTACAATGAGCAGTTCTTC,CGTTKDYNEQFF
NA,TRBJ2-2,NA,TRBV20-1,TGCAGTGCTCTGGGACGGTCGAACACCGGGGAGCTGTTTTTT,CSALGRSNTGELFF
NA,TRBJ2-7,NA,TRBV28,TGTGCCAGCAGGGGGACATGGTTTGACTCCTACGAGCAGTACTTC,CASRGTWFDSYEQYF
many,TRBJ2-3,TRBD2,TRBV7-2,TGTGCCAGCAGCCCATATAGCGGGAGCTTCACAGATACGCAGTATTTT,CASSPYSGSFTDTQYF
few,TRBJ2-5,NA,TRBV2,TGTGCCAGCACAGGGTTGAAGACCCAGTACTTC,CASTGLKTQYF
NA,TRBJ1-5,TRBD1,TRBV12-3/TRBV12-4,TGTGCCAGCAGCCCCACAGGGGTTCCTCATCAGCCCCAGCATTTT,CASSPTGVPHQPQHF
NA,TRBJ1-5,TRBD1,TRBV20-1,TGCAGTGCTACCGACAGGGTTTCTGGCGTTAGCAATCAGCCCCAGCATTTT,CSATDRVSGVSNQPQHF
many,TRBJ2-1,NA,TRBV10-3,TGTGCCATCAGTGAGTCGCTGGGATTCCTCAACAATGAGCAGTTCTTC,CAISESLGFLNNEQFF
few,TRBJ2-7,NA,TRBV12-3/TRBV12-4,TGTGCCAGCAAGGGACCAACCTACGAGCAGTACTTC,CASKGPTYEQYF
many,TRBJ2-5,NA,TRBV4-1,TGCGCCAGCAGCCAAGATCTTACTGTGGGCCGCCAAGAGACCCAGTACTTC,CASSQDLTVGRQETQYF
many,TRBJ1-2,NA,TRBV4-2,TGTGCCAGCAGCCAAGATCAGCAGCCGAACTATGGCTACACCTTC,CASSQDQQPNYGYTF
many,TRBJ1-3,NA,TRBV20-1,TGCAGTGCTAGTCCGGATGGAAACACCATATATTTT,CSASPDGNTIYF